This T cell receptor beta chain comes out of a study of blood T cell repertoires in COVID-19. V was pared by 0 bases and J by 5 bases, with 2 bases of the junction left unmatched. Germline V gene data show CDR1 as KGHSH and CDR2 as LQKENI. The CDR3 has 14 amino acids. Only in-frame clones appear in the TCRdb table, and some are missing; sequencing was by immunoSEQ multiplex PCR. The table includes about 140,000 clones, 70% to 90% detected once. Sequenced material: peripheral blood. The receptor was isolated from a man aged 50 to 59 with acute or convalescent COVID-19. The chain recombines TRBV18 with TRBJ2-7; 9 bases match TRBD2. This CDR3 reads CASSPPSGSNEQYF. CDR3 nucleotide sequence: TGTGCCAGCTCACCACCTAGCGGGAGCAACGAGCAGTACTTC. Full variable domain (outside the CDR3, taken from reference TRBV18 and TRBJ2-7): NAGVMQNPRHLVRRRGQEARLRCSPMKGHSHVYWYRQLPEEGLKFMVYLQKENIIDESGMPKERFSAEFPKEGPSILRIQQVVRGDSAAYFCASSPPSGSNEQYFGPGTRLTVT.